This TCR beta chain derives from a study of T cells in Graves' hyperthyroidism and ophthalmopathy. Notes on the study in general: Ophthalmopathy prediction by the model preceded onset by a median about 6 months. Separating ophthalmopathy from stable hyperthyroidism was achieved by a 13 V-J model. Most thyroid-expanded clonotypes above 0.001 were also found in blood.

The CDR3 sequence is 14 residues long. V lost 6 bases to trimming and J lost 2 bases, with 14 bases between them. Germline V CDR1 and CDR2: MNHEY, SMNVEV (reference sequence). In this sample, this clonotype turned up a few times. The antigen is unknown. TCR beta CDR3 regions were amplified from RNA. The TCR CDR3 first-round RT-PCR relied on the HTBI primer set. TCRdb fed the multiplex PCR reads into MiXCR, producing one record per CDR3 protein. In the table there are about 280,000 distinct CDR3 sequences, 20% to 30% of which are singletons. The sample consisted of blood. This TCR came from a man aged 35 to 55 with Graves' hyperthyroidism that later progressed to Graves' ophthalmopathy. The chain combines TRBV27 with TRBJ2-7; D may be TRBD1 or TRBD2 (5 bases each). CDR3 region: CASRPAGGAYEQYF. The CDR3 DNA follows: TGTGCCAGCAGACCAGCTGGGGGTGCCTACGAGCAGTACTTC.